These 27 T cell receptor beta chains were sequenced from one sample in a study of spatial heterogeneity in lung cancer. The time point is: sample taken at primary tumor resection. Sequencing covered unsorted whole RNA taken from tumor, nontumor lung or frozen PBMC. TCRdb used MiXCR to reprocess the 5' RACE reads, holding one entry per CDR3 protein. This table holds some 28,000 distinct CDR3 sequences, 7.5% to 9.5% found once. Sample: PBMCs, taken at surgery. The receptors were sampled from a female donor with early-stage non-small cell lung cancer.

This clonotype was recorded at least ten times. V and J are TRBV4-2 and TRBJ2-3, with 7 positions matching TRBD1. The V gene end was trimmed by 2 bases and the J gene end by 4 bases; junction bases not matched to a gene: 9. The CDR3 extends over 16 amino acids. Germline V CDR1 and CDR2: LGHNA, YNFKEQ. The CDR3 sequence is CASSQLRGRTPDTQYF. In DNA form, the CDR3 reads TGTGCCAGCAGCCAACTCAGGGGGAGAACCCCAGATACGCAGTATTTT.

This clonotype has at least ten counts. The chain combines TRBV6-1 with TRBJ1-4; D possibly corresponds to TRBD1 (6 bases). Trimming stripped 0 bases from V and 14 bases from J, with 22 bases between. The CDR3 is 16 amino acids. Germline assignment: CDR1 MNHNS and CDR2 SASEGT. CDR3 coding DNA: TGTGCCAGCAGTGAAGCTTTCCGGGGGCCCGAGGTTGGGCTGTTTTTT. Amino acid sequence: CASSEAFRGPEVGLFF.

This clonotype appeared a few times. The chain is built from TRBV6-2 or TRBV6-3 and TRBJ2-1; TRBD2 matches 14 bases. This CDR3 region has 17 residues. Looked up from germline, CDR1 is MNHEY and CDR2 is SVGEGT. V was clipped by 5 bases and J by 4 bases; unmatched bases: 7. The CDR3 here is CASSDLGTSGGYNEQFF. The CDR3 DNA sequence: TGTGCCAGCAGTGACCTTGGGACTAGCGGGGGTTACAATGAGCAGTTCTTC.

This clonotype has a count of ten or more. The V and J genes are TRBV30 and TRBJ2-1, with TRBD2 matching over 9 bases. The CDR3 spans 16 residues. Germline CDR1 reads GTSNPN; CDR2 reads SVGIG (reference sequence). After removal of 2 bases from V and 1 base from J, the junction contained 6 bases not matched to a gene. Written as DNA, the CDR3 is TGTGCCTGGAGTACCTGGCGGGAGGGATCCTACAATGAGCAGTTCTTC. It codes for CAWSTWREGSYNEQFF.

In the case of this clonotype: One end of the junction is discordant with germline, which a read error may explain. DNA of the CDR3: TGCAGTGCTCGAGACAGGGACTATGGCTACACCTTC. Amino acid sequence: CSARDRDYGYTF. This chain uses TRBV20-1 with TRBJ1-2; 7 bases are a match to TRBD1. Per germline, CDR1 DFQATT and CDR2 SNEGSKA (reference sequence). CDR3 length: 12 residues.

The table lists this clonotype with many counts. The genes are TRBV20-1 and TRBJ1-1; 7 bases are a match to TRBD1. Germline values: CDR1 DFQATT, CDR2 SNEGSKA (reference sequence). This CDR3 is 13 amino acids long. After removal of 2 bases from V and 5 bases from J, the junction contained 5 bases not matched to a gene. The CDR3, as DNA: TGCAGTGCTAGACAGGGGGGAAAAACTGAAGCTTTCTTT. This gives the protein CSARQGGKTEAFF.

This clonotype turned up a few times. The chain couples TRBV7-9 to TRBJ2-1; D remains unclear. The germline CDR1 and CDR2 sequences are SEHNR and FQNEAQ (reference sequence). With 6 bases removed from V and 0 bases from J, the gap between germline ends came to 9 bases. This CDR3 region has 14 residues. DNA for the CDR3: TGTGCCAGCAGGGCGTTCGGCTCCTACAATGAGCAGTTCTTC. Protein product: CASRAFGSYNEQFF.

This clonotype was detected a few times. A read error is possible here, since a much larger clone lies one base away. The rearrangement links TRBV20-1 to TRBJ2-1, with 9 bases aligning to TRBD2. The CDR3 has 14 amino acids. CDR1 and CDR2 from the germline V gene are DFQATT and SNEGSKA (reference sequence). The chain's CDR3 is CCAEGLAGNNEQFF. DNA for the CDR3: TGCTGTGCTGAGGGCCTAGCGGGAAATAATGAGCAGTTCTTC.

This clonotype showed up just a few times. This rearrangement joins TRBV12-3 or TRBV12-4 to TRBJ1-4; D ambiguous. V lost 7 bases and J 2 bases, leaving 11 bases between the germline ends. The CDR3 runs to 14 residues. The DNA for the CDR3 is TGTGCCAGCAAGTTGGGGAACACTAATGAAAAACTGTTTTTT. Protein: CASKLGNTNEKLFF.

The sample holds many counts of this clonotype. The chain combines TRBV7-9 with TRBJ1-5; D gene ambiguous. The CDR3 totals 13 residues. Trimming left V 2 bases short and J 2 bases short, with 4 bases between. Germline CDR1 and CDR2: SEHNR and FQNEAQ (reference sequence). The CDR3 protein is CASSLSRNQPQHF. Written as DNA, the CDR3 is TGTGCCAGCAGCTTAAGTCGCAATCAGCCCCAGCATTTT.

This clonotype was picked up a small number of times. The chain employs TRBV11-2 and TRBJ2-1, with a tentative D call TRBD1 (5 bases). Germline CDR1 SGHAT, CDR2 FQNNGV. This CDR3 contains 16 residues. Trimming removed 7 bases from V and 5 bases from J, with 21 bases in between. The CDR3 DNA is TGTGCCAGCACCATGAGACAGTCTGCGAACAACAATGAGCAGTTCTTC. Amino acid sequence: CASTMRQSANNNEQFF.

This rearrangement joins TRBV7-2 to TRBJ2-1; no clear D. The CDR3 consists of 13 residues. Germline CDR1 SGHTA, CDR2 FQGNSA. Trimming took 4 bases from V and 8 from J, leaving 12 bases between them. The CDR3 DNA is TGTGCCAGCAGCTCCCGCCTCGCAGATGAGCAGTTCTTC. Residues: CASSSRLADEQFF.

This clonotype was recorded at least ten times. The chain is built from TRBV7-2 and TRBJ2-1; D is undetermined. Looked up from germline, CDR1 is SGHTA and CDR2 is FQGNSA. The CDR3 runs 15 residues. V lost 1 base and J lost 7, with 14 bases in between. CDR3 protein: CASSLGIMYGNEQFF. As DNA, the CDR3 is TGTGCCAGCAGCTTAGGTATAATGTATGGGAATGAGCAGTTCTTC.

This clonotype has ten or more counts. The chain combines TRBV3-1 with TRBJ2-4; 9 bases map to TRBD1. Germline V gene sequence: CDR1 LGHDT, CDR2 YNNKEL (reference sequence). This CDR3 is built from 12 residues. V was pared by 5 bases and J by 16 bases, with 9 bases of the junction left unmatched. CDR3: CASSTHRGRLYF. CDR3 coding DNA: TGTGCCAGCAGCACCCACAGGGGGCGTCTTTACTTC.

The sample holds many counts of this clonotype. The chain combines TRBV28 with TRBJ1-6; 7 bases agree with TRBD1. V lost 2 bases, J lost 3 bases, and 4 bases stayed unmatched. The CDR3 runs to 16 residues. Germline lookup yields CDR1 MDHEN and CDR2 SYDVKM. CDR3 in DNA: TGTGCCAGCAGTTTACCCAGGGGGGACTATAATTCACCCCTCCACTTT. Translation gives CASSLPRGDYNSPLHF.

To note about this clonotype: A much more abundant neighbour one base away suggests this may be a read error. This chain's CDR3 is CSVRASGQGGELFF. The DNA of the CDR3 is TGCAGCGTTCGGGCTAGCGGGCAAGGCGGGGAGCTGTTTTTT. This chain joins TRBV29-1 and TRBJ2-2, with 8 positions matching TRBD2. V lost 5 bases to trimming and J lost 7 bases; unmatched junction nucleotides: 9. The CDR3 loop spans 14 amino acids. The V gene's germline CDR1 is SQVTM and CDR2 ANQGSEA.

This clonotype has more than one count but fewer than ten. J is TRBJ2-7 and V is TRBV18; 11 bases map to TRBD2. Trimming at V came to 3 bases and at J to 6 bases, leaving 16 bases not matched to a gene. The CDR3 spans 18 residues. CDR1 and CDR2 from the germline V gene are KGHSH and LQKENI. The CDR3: CASSPRSILAGVRGEQYV. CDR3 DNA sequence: TGTGCCAGCTCACCCCGGTCGATACTAGCGGGAGTCAGAGGCGAGCAGTACGTC.

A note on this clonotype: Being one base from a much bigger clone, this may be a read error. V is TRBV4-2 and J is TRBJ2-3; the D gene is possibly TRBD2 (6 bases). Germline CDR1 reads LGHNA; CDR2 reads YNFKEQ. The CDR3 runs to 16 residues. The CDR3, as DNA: TGTGCCAGCAGCCAAGATTGGGCGGGAAGGGCAGATACGCCGTATTTT. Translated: CASSQDWAGRADTPYF.

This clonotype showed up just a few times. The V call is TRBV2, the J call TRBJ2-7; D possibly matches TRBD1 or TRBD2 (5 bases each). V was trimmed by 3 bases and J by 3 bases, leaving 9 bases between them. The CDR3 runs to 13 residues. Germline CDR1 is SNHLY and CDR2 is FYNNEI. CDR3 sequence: CASSERGIYEQYF. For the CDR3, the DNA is TGTGCCAGCAGTGAGAGGGGAATCTACGAGCAGTACTTC.

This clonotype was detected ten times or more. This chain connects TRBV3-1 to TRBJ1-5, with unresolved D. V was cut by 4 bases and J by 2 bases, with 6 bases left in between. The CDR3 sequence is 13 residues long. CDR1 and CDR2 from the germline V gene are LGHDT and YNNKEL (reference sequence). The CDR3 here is CASSRGGNQPQHF. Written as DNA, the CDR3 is TGTGCCAGCAGCCGGGGTGGCAATCAGCCCCAGCATTTT. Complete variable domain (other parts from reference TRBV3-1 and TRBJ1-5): DTAVSQTPKYLVTQMGNDKSIKCEQNLGHDTMYWYKQDSKKFLKIMFSYNNKELIINETVPNRFSPKSPDKAHLNLHINSLELGDSAVYFCASSRGGNQPQHFGDGTRLSIL.

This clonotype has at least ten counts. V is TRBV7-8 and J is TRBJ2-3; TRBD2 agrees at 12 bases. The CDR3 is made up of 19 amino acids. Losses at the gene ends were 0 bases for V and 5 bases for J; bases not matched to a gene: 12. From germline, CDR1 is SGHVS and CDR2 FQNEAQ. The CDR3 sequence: CASSLARLSLAGGIDTQYF. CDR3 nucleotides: TGTGCCAGCAGCTTAGCGCGTCTATCACTAGCGGGGGGTATAGATACGCAGTATTTT.

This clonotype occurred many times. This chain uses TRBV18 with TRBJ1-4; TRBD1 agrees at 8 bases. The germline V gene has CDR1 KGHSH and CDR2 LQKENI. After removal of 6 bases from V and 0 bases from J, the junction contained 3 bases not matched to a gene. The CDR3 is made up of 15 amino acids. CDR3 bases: TGTGCCAGCTCCCCGGACAGGGCAACTAATGAAAAACTGTTTTTT. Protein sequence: CASSPDRATNEKLFF.

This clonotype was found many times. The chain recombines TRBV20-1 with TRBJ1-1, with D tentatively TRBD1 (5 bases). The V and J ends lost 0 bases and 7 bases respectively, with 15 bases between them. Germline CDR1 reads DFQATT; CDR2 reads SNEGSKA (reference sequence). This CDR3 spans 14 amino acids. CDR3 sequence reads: CSARDFRTKYEAFF. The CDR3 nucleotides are TGCAGTGCTAGAGATTTTAGGACAAAGTATGAAGCTTTCTTT.

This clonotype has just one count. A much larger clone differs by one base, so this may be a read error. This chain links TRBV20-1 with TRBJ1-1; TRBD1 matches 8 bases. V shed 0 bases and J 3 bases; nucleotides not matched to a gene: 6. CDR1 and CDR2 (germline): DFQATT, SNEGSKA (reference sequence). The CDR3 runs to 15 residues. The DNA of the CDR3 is TGCAGTGCTAGAGATCGGGACAGGACCTACACTGAAGCTTTCTTT. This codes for CSARDRDRTYTEAFF.

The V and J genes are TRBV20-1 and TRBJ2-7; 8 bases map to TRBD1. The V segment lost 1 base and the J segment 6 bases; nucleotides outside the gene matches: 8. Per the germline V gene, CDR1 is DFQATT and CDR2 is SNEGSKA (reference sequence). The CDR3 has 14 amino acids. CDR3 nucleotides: TGCAGTGCTAGAGTCCCAGGGGGCTCTGGCGAGCAGTACGTC. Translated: CSARVPGGSGEQYV.

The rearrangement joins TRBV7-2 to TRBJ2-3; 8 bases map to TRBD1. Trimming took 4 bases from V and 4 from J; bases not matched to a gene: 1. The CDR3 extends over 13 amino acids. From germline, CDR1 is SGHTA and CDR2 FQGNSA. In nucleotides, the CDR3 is TGTGCCAGCAGCTACAGGGGGGCAGATACGCAGTATTTT. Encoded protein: CASSYRGADTQYF.

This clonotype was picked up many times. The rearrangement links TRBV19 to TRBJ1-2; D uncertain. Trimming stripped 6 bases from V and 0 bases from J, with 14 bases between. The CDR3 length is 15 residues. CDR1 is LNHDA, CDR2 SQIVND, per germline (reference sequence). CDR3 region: CASRRGLRTNYGYTF. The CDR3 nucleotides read TGTGCCAGTAGACGAGGACTTCGAACTAACTATGGCTACACCTTC.